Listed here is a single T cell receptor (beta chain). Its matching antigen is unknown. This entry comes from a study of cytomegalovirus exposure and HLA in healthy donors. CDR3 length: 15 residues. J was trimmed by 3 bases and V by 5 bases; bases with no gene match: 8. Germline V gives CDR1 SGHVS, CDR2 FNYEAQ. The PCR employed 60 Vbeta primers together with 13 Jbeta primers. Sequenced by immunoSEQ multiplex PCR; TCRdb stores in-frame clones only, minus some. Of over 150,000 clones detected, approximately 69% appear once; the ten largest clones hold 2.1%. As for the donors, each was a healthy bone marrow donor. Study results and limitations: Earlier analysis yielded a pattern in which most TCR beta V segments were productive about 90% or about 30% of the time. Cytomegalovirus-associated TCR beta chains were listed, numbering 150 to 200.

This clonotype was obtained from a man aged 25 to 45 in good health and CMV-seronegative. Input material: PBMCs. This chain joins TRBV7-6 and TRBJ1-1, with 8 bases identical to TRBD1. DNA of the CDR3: TGTGCCAGCAGCGGACAGGGTGGGGGTTACACTGAAGCTTTCTTT. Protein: CASSGQGGGYTEAFF.